This T cell receptor beta chain was profiled in a study of T cells in Graves' hyperthyroidism and ophthalmopathy. The study excluded patients with uncontrolled infection, other autoimmune disease, pregnancy or lactation. This clonotype has at least ten counts. RNA transcripts yielded amplified TCR beta CDR3 regions. HTBI primers were used for first-round RT-PCR of the TCR CDR3. TCRdb used MiXCR to reprocess the multiplex PCR reads, holding one entry per CDR3 protein. This repertoire shows 560,000 or so distinct CDR3 sequences, nearly 20% found once; its top ten account for less than 55%. The length of the CDR3 is 13 residues. Germline assignment: CDR1 KGHSH and CDR2 LQKENI. Trimming took 5 bases from V and 0 from J, leaving 7 bases between them.

The receptor was derived from a man in his forties or fifties with Graves' ophthalmopathy. The rearrangement uses TRBV18 and TRBJ1-1; no reliable D call. The sequencing input was blood. CDR3 residues: CASSGDVNTEAFF. DNA for the CDR3: TGTGCCAGCTCAGGGGATGTGAACACTGAAGCTTTCTTT.